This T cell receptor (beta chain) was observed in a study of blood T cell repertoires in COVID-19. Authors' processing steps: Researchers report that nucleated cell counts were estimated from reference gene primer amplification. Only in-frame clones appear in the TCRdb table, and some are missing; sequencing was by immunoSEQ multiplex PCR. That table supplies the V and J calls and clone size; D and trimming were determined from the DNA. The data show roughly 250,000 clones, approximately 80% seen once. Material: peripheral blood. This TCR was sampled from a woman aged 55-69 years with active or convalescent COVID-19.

CDR3 amino acids: CSVGGPPGTEAFF. DNA of the CDR3: TGCAGCGTGGGGGGGCCCCCAGGCACTGAAGCTTTCTTT. The rearrangement joins TRBV29-1 to TRBJ1-1; D may be TRBD1 (6 bases). Germline V gene data show CDR1 as SQVTM and CDR2 as ANQGSEA. The CDR3 contains 13 residues. V shed 6 bases and J shed 4 bases, with 15 bases lying between them.